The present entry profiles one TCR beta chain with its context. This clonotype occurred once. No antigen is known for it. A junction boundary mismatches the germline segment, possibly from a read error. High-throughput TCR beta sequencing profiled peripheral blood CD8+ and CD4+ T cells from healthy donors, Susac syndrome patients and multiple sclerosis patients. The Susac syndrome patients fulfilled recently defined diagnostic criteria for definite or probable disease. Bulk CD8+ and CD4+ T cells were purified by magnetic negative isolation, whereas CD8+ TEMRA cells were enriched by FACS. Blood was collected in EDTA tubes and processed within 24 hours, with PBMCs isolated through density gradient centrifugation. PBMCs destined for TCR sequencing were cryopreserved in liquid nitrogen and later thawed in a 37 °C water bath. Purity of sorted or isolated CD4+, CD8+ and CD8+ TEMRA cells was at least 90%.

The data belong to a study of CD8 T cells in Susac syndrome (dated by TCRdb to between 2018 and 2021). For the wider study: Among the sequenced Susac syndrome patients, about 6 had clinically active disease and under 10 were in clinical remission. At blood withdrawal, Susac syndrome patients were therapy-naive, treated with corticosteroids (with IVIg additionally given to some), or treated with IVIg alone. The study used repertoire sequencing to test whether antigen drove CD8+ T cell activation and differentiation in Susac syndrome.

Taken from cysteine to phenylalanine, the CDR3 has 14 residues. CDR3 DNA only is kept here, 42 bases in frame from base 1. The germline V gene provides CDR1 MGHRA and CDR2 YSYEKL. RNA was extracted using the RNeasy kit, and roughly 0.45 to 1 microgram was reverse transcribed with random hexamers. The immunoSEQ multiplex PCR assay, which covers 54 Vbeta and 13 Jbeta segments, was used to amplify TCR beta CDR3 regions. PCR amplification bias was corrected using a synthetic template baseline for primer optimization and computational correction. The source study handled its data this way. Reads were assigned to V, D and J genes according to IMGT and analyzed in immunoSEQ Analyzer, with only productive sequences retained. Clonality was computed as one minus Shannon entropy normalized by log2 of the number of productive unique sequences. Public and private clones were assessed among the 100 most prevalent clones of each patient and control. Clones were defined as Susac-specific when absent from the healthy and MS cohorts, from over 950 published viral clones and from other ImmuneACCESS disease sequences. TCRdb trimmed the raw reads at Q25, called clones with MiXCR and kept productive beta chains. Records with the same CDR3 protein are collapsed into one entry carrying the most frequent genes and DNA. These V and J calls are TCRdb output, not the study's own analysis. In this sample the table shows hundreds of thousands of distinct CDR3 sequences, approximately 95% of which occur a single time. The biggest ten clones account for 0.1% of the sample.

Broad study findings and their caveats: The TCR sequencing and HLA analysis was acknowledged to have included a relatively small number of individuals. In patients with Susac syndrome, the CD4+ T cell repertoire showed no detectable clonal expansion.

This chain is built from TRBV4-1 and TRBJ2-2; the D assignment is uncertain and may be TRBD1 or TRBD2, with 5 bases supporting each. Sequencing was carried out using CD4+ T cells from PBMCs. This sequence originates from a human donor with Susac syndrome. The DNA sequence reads TGCGCCAGCAGCCACGATACATACACCGGGGACCTGTTTTTT. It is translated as CASSHDTYTGDLFF.